This T cell receptor (beta chain) was observed in a study of blood T cells in healthy people across ages. Next came a second PCR, run for roughly 7 to 12 cycles, which used a sample-barcoded 5' primer along with a J-beta primer mix. TCRdb called the 5' RACE reads again in MiXCR, with one record for every CDR3 protein. The sample lists more than 1,000,000 distinct CDR3 sequences, approximately 26% seen once, with about 0.72% in the top ten. This sample was also put to use in a study of T cells of mothers and their children.

The material sequenced was blood. The receptor comes from a girl aged 2-10 years in good health.

The CDR3 spells CASARDRYNEQFF. The CDR3, as DNA: TGTGCCAGCGCACGGGACAGGTACAATGAGCAGTTCTTC. The chain combines TRBV3-1 with TRBJ2-1; 8 bases map to TRBD1. Germline V gene sequence: CDR1 LGHDT, CDR2 YNNKEL (reference sequence). Unmatched junction bases numbered 4, after V lost 8 bases and J lost 4 bases. The CDR3 runs 13 residues.